The 21 T cell receptor beta chains in this list originate from one sample, sequenced in a study of cytomegalovirus exposure and HLA in healthy donors. Researchers ran the PCR with 60 Vbeta and 13 Jbeta primers. The method was immunoSEQ multiplex PCR; TCRdb's version includes in-frame clones alone and lacks a portion of them. This table holds 130,000 to 150,000 clones, about 72% found once. Material: PBMCs. The receptor set was obtained from a man between 35 and 55 years old in good health and CMV-seronegative.

The rearrangement links TRBV7-9 to TRBJ2-7; 10 bases are shared with TRBD2. Trimming took 5 bases from V and 3 from J; bases not matched to a gene: 4. The CDR3 sequence is 14 residues long. Germline CDR1 is SEHNR and CDR2 is FQNEAQ (reference sequence). CDR3 sequence reads: CASSLGLADYEQYF. The CDR3 region has the DNA TGTGCCAGCAGCCTCGGACTAGCGGACTACGAGCAGTACTTC.

J is TRBJ2-7 and V is TRBV5-4; possible D gene TRBD1, 7 bases. Germline assignment: CDR1 SGHNT and CDR2 YYREEE (reference sequence). CDR3 length equals 13 residues. Trimming removed 4 bases from V and 2 bases from J, with 10 bases in between. For the CDR3, the DNA is TGTGCCAGCAGCGCGGGACAGACCTACGAGCAGTACTTC. It encodes CASSAGQTYEQYF.

The V gene is TRBV19, the J gene TRBJ2-5; the D gene is possibly TRBD1 (8 bases). The DNA end is a closer match to TRBJ2-7, so the J assignment may be wrong. The length of the CDR3 is 16 residues. In germline, CDR1 is LNHDA, CDR2 SQIVND (reference sequence). CDR3: CASDGGQGALPYEQYF. The CDR3 nucleotides read TGTGCCTCCGACGGGGGGCAGGGGGCATTGCCTTACGAGCAGTACTTC.

The rearrangement links TRBV4-1 to TRBJ2-7; 7 bases agree with TRBD2. This CDR3 has 16 amino acids. Germline CDR1 MGHRA, CDR2 YSYEKL. V lost 1 base to trimming and J lost 3 bases; unmatched junction nucleotides: 9. CDR3 residues: CASSQGQRELGYEQYF. The DNA for the CDR3 is TGCGCCAGCAGCCAAGGTCAGCGGGAACTCGGCTACGAGCAGTACTTC.

CDR3 bases: TGTGCCAGCAGCCCCAGACAGGGCCCTAATGAAAAACTGTTTTTT. This sequence encodes CASSPRQGPNEKLFF. The rearrangement links TRBV9 to TRBJ1-4; 7 bases line up with TRBD1. CDR3 length: 15 residues. V gave up 4 bases and J gave up 3 bases; unmatched junction bases: 6. CDR1 and CDR2 (germline): SGDLS, YYNGEE.

This clone turned up a few times. The junction and the germline gene differ at one end; a read error may be behind it. The rearrangement links TRBV2 to TRBJ1-2; D not resolved. Germline CDR1 and CDR2: SNHLY and FYNNEI. CDR3 length: 13 amino acids. CDR3 sequence (DNA): TGTGCCAGCAGTGATTCCCCGAACTATGGCTACCCCTTC. It translates to CASSDSPNYGYPF.

The rearrangement uses TRBV14 and TRBJ1-1; 8 nucleotides line up with TRBD1. The CDR3 length is 13 residues. V shed 4 bases, J shed 5 bases, and the junction held 3 bases outside the gene matches. CDR1 and CDR2 (germline): SGHDN, FVKESK. CDR3 loop: CASSPRGQTEAFF. DNA of the CDR3: TGTGCCAGCAGCCCCAGGGGGCAGACTGAAGCTTTCTTT.

V gene TRBV4-1 combines with J gene TRBJ1-3, with no clear D. The V gene's germline CDR1 is MGHRA and CDR2 YSYEKL. V lost 0 bases and J lost 3, with 12 bases in between. The CDR3 is 16 residues long. CDR3 nucleotides: TGCGCCAGCAGCCAAGAATTTCACAGCTATGGAAACACCATATATTTT. Protein sequence: CASSQEFHSYGNTIYF.

This clone has a single count. The chain couples TRBV7-9 to TRBJ2-1; D uncertain. The CDR3 is made up of 15 amino acids. The V end was cut by 7 bases, the J end by 0 bases, with 13 bases between. The germline V gene encodes CDR1 SEHNR and CDR2 FQNEAQ (reference sequence). The CDR3 loop is CASTYALTSYNEQFF. The CDR3 nucleotides read TGTGCCAGCACCTACGCACTTACCTCCTACAATGAGCAGTTCTTC.

The chain links TRBV10-2 to TRBJ1-1; the D is unclear. CDR3 length: 11 amino acids. V lost 7 bases and J lost 6, with 9 bases in between. The V gene's germline CDR1 is WSHSY and CDR2 SAAADI. The CDR3 coding sequence is TGCGCCAGCAAAACTTTCTCTGAAGCTTTCTTT. It is translated as CASKTFSEAFF.

This clone was recorded at least ten times. This chain joins TRBV6-4 and TRBJ2-3; TRBD2 matches at 9 bases. The germline CDR1 and CDR2 sequences are MRHNA and SNTAGT. The CDR3 has 15 amino acids. The V segment lost 3 bases and the J segment 1 base; nucleotides outside the gene matches: 2. CDR3 loop: CASSEGGGGTDTQYF. DNA for the CDR3: TGTGCCAGCAGTGAAGGCGGGGGGGGCACAGATACGCAGTATTTT.

This clone has only a few counts. This rearrangement joins TRBV2 to TRBJ2-7; the D gene is possibly TRBD1 (8 bases). Germline loops: CDR1 SNHLY, CDR2 FYNNEI. CDR3 length: 14 residues. Trimming took off 5 bases at V and 2 bases at J, with 13 bases between the two ends. The CDR3 coding sequence is TGTGCCAGCAGTCTACAGGGGGGGCCCTACGAGCAGTACTTC. Amino acid sequence: CASSLQGGPYEQYF. The whole variable domain, remainder taken from reference TRBV2 and TRBJ2-7, is EPEVTQTPSHQVTQMGQEVILRCVPISNHLYFYWYRQILGQKVEFLVSFYNNEISEKSEIFDDQFSVERPDGSNFTLKIRSTKLEDSAMYFCASSLQGGPYEQYFGPGTRLTVT.

V usage is TRBV5-4 and J usage is TRBJ2-5; 9 nucleotides line up with TRBD2. V was pared by 3 bases and J by 5 bases, with 5 bases of the junction left unmatched. The CDR3 loop spans 14 amino acids. Germline CDR1 is SGHNT and CDR2 is YYREEE (reference sequence). In DNA form, the CDR3 reads TGTGCCAGCAGCTCGGCGGGAGGGGGGGAGACCCAGTACTTC. This codes for CASSSAGGGETQYF.

The chain employs TRBV30 and TRBJ2-1, with D possibly TRBD2 on 7 matching bases. V lost 5 bases and J lost 1, with 9 bases in between. The CDR3 is 13 amino acids. Germline CDR1 and CDR2: GTSNPN and SVGIG (reference sequence). For the CDR3, the DNA is TGTGCCTGGGGGGGGGCTTCCTACAATGAGCAGTTCTTC. Translating it yields CAWGGASYNEQFF.

This chain's CDR3 is CASSSGTVYYGYTF. CDR3 DNA sequence: TGTGCCAGCAGTTCTGGGACAGTCTACTATGGCTACACCTTC. This sequence joins TRBV27 and TRBJ1-2; TRBD1 matches at 7 bases. The germline CDR1 and CDR2 sequences are MNHEY and SMNVEV (reference sequence). V gave up 4 bases and J gave up 3 bases; unmatched junction bases: 5. The CDR3 is 14 amino acids.

This clone came up a few times. The V and J genes are TRBV28 and TRBJ2-1, with D maybe TRBD2 (6 bases). The germline V gene has CDR1 MDHEN and CDR2 SYDVKM. CDR3 length equals 14 residues. V lost 6 bases and J lost 4, with 13 bases in between. The CDR3 protein is CASRTGGNYNEQFF. The CDR3 nucleotides read TGTGCCAGCAGAACTGGGGGGAATTACAATGAGCAGTTCTTC.

This chain's CDR3 is CASRGLTSTDTQYF. CDR3 in DNA: TGCGCCAGCCGGGGTTTGACTAGCACAGATACGCAGTATTTT. The rearrangement joins TRBV5-1 to TRBJ2-3, with D perhaps TRBD2 (5 bases). The CDR3 runs 14 residues. The V gene's germline CDR1 is SGHRS and CDR2 YFSETQ. The ends were cut back, 7 bases at V and 0 bases at J, with 12 bases in the middle.

The chain recombines TRBV15 with TRBJ2-7; D might be TRBD1 (6 bases). This CDR3 is 14 amino acids long. Germline CDR1 reads LNHNV; CDR2 reads YYDKDF (reference sequence). V was cut by 4 bases and J by 2 bases, with 12 bases left in between. The CDR3 nucleotides read TGTGCCACCAGCAACAACAGGGAAGCCTACGAGCAGTACTTC. It specifies CATSNNREAYEQYF.

This chain links TRBV5-1 with TRBJ2-5; 7 bases map to TRBD1. Per the germline V gene, CDR1 is SGHRS and CDR2 is YFSETQ. This CDR3 region has 16 residues. The trim removed 0 bases at V and 1 base at J, leaving 6 bases unmatched. The CDR3 loop is CASSLATGDIQETQYF. Written as DNA, the CDR3 is TGCGCCAGCAGCTTGGCCACAGGGGACATCCAAGAGACCCAGTACTTC.

The V and J genes are TRBV7-2 and TRBJ2-2; TRBD1 matches 10 bases. The CDR3 spans 15 residues. Germline CDR1 reads SGHTA; CDR2 reads FQGNSA. Unmatched junction bases numbered 9, after V lost 6 bases and J lost 8 bases. CDR3 DNA sequence: TGTGCCAGCAGACGACAGGGGGCTTCGTGGGGGGAGCTGTTTTTT. Encoded protein: CASRRQGASWGELFF.

V is TRBV4-2 and J is TRBJ1-1; 8 bases align to TRBD1. Germline CDR1 and CDR2: LGHNA and YNFKEQ. This CDR3 contains 16 residues. The V segment lost 3 bases and the J segment 6 bases; nucleotides outside the gene matches: 12. The CDR3 DNA follows: TGTGCCAGCAGCCAGGCAGGGGGCGCGGTTGGTGCTGAAGCTTTCTTT. Its protein product is CASSQAGGAVGAEAFF.